The clone carrying this TCR beta chain was recorded a few times. Its antigen is not known. The sample comes from a study of OX40 agonist ivuxolimab in advanced cancers. Points from the study as a whole: Within 6 weeks, CD4+ and CD8+ blood T cells expanded clonally at 0.1 to 3.0 mg/kg.

V lost 3 bases, J lost 6 bases, and 12 bases lay in between. Germline V CDR1 and CDR2: LNHDA, SQIVND (reference sequence). This CDR3 has 13 residues. The data were produced by immunoSEQ multiplex PCR, yet TCRdb's version contains in-frame clones alone and is incomplete. The table includes roughly 140,000 clones, 85% to 95% detected once. The material was CD4+ or CD8+ T cells sorted from blood, obtained in a trial of the OX40 agonist ivuxolimab. The chain recombines TRBV19 with TRBJ2-7; D might be TRBD2 (6 bases). The clonotype comes from an adult with an advanced solid tumor such as melanoma, head and neck, liver or kidney cancer. The chain's CDR3 is CASSITAGLEQYF. In nucleotides, the CDR3 is TGTGCCAGTAGTATCACAGCGGGCCTCGAGCAGTACTTC.